Listed below are T cell receptor beta chains from one sample, sequenced in a study of CD8 T cells in ankylosing spondylitis. TCRdb redid the calling of the 5' RACE reads with MiXCR, one entry per CDR3 protein. The repertoire includes a few hundred thousand distinct CDR3 sequences, approximately 11% of them detected once, and about 6.8% sits in the top ten. Sequencing input: blood, either unsorted or a sorted T cell fraction (not recorded which). These receptors all stem from a male donor with ankylosing spondylitis. The conserved cysteine and the conserved F or W are not part of the CDR3 here. Each record gives: clone size, J gene, V gene, CDR3 protein. Where a row states a size, it is once, few, many or the class of an expanded clone; other rows omit it.

many TRBJ2-3 TRBV29-1 SVEGGTGVTDTQY
many TRBJ2-3 TRBV20-1 SARDWGTSGYTDTQY
few TRBJ1-5 TRBV19 ASSVDLNQPQH
few TRBJ2-5 TRBV20-1 SASSGVGQETQY
- TRBJ2-1 TRBV29-1 SVERGAGPIDEQF
- TRBJ2-3 TRBV12-3/TRBV12-4 AVRTAAGDTQY
few TRBJ2-4 TRBV5-1 ASSLEPDKNIQY
few TRBJ2-1 TRBV12-3/TRBV12-4 ASSFGTGVREQF
few TRBJ2-6 TRBV7-9 ASSSPPGLAGVIGANVLT
few TRBJ1-5 TRBV6-5 ASSSTGVSNQPQH
- TRBJ1-2 TRBV5-1 ASRSQENYGYT
few TRBJ2-3 TRBV5-1 ASSLGLAGGGVDTQY
many TRBJ2-2 TRBV7-2 ASSPRYGTETGELF
- TRBJ1-5 TRBV19 ASSIVRQGVGQPQH
many TRBJ2-7 TRBV5-1 ASSLARQGAYEQY
many TRBJ2-7 TRBV7-2 ASSPGRAPWDEQY
- TRBJ1-2 TRBV6-7 ASRTRGNINYGYT
few TRBJ2-5 TRBV19 ASSIRQGLQETQY
- TRBJ1-4 TRBV6-1 ASSDPGAATNEKLF
- TRBJ1-2 TRBV3-1 ASSQWDSSNYGYT
- TRBJ2-1 TRBV20-1 SARDPIAGGPGGEQF
few TRBJ1-4 TRBV5-1 ASSLEWIAANEKLF
few TRBJ2-1 TRBV4-2 ASSPALRAGSYNEQF
many TRBJ2-1 TRBV29-1 SVEVREGNEQF
many TRBJ1-5 TRBV20-1 SASLGGGNQPQH
- TRBJ2-3 TRBV11-2 ASSPAASTDTQY
- TRBJ1-5 TRBV18 ASSPELGQGAQPQH
- TRBJ2-3 TRBV7-2 ASSPPGLVGTQY
few TRBJ1-2 TRBV10-1 ASSPGQGVGYT
many TRBJ2-3 TRBV7-9 ASSSRGGGTDTQY
few TRBJ1-5 TRBV5-1 ASSLEGQGDQPQH
few TRBJ2-1 TRBV14 ASGRARGGEQF
- TRBJ2-7 TRBV5-1 ASSLAPGGGSYEQY
few TRBJ1-2 TRBV12-3/TRBV12-4 ASSLRHRADLV
- TRBJ1-6 TRBV2 ASSERGGRWNNSPLH
medium-sized TRBJ2-3 TRBV3-1 ASSQDPADAGGVDTQY
few TRBJ1-2 TRBV7-2 ASSLKGGLPNYGYT
- TRBJ2-1 TRBV20-1 SARPHSGTSVGEQF
many TRBJ2-2 TRBV11-3 ASSRDRSNTGELF
- TRBJ2-3 TRBV23-1 ASAPGEGTQY
many TRBJ1-2 TRBV12-3/TRBV12-4 ASSPSDRSLYGYT
once TRBJ2-1 TRBV18 ASSPSSGREHEQF
- TRBJ2-4 TRBV12-3/TRBV12-4 ASRRQGAGLAKNIQY
many TRBJ1-6 TRBV12-3/TRBV12-4 ASSLAVNSPLH
many TRBJ1-4 TRBV12-3/TRBV12-4 ASSPRAAGGEKLF
- TRBJ1-4 TRBV5-5 ASSSRLTGATNEKLF
few TRBJ2-5 TRBV7-8 ASSLRDNQETQY
- TRBJ2-3 TRBV15 ATNVDSASNTQY
few TRBJ2-1 TRBV27 ASSPWTSGTYNEQF
- TRBJ2-5 TRBV3-1 ASSRQGPGHQY
- TRBJ2-1 TRBV20-1 SAVMGLSSYNEQF
- TRBJ2-2 TRBV5-1 ASSLAGGQKTGELF
- TRBJ2-5 TRBV11-2 ASSLGAVAGGVMETQY